This T cell receptor beta chain was captured by sequencing in a study of CD8 T cells in Susac syndrome. Study-level background: There were Susac syndrome patients who were therapy-naive at blood draw, others on corticosteroids, and others on intravenous immunoglobulin alone.

The T cells that were sequenced for TCR beta were CD8+ and CD4+ cells from blood. The recently defined diagnostic criteria for definite or probable disease were met by the Susac syndrome patients. Random-hexamer reverse transcription was applied to roughly 0.45 to 1 ug RNA. It was immunoSEQ multiplex PCR that amplified TCR beta CDR3 across 54 Vbeta and 13 Jbeta. TCRdb redid the calling of the immunoSEQ multiplex PCR reads with MiXCR, one entry per CDR3 protein. The table records over 150,000 distinct CDR3 sequences, roughly 94% of them present only once. This CDR3 region has 13 residues. Trimming cost V 6 bases and J 1 base, with 9 bases left between them. From germline, CDR1 is SNHLY and CDR2 FYNNEI.

The sequence came from a human donor with Susac syndrome. The chain recombines TRBV2 with TRBJ1-1; unclear D gene. Specimen: CD4+ T cells from PBMCs. The CDR3 region is CASREQRNTEAFF. For the CDR3, the DNA is TGTGCCAGCAGGGAGCAGAGGAACACTGAAGCTTTCTTT.